Each of the 12 T cell receptor beta chains below was sequenced from the same sample in a study of blood T cell repertoires in COVID-19 (dated by TCRdb to about 2020). Libraries were built with the immunoSEQ multiplex PCR assay. TCRdb retrieved this table from immuneACCESS and kept in-frame rearrangements only. Not all clones are present; in checked studies, unresolved V genes account for under half, and no reason is known for the remainder. A total of over 200,000 clones appear in this sample, 87% of them only once. 10% of the sample is taken by the ten largest. The material sequenced was PBMCs or T cells enriched from blood (not recorded which). The receptors were gathered from a young man with acute COVID-19.

This clone was observed a few times. The rearrangement links TRBV6-4 to TRBJ2-3; 7 bases match TRBD2. The CDR3 is 17 amino acids. The V gene's germline CDR1 is MRHNA and CDR2 SNTAGT. J was trimmed by 0 bases and V by 6 bases; bases with no gene match: 12. The CDR3 sequence: CASSPFWEGSSTDTQYF. The CDR3 DNA is TGTGCCAGCAGCCCCTTTTGGGAGGGATCTAGCACAGATACGCAGTATTTT.

The chain uses TRBV7-8 and TRBJ1-3; D uncertain. Germline V gives CDR1 SGHVS, CDR2 FQNEAQ. Trimming shortened V by 5 bases and J by 0 bases, and 5 bases separated the two germline ends. The CDR3 has 13 residues. The CDR3 is CASSPFSGNTIYF. The CDR3 DNA reads as TGTGCCAGCAGCCCCTTCTCTGGAAACACCATATATTTT.

This chain links TRBV30 with TRBJ2-1; 11 bases are a match to TRBD2. Germline trimming cut 1 base from V and 4 bases from J; bases unmatched to any gene: 3. CDR1 is GTSNPN, CDR2 SVGIG, per germline (reference sequence). The CDR3 is 15 amino acids. DNA for the CDR3: TGTGCCTGGAGTGCCCGACTAGCGGGGTACAATGAGCAGTTCTTC. Protein: CAWSARLAGYNEQFF.

In this sample, this clone turned up once. V usage is TRBV19 and J usage is TRBJ2-1; 12 nucleotides align to TRBD2. Germline-derived CDR1 and CDR2 are LNHDA and SQIVND (reference sequence). This CDR3 is 15 amino acids long. Trimming cost V 3 bases and J 7 bases; bases outside gene matches: 4. The DNA for the CDR3 is TGTGCCAGTAGTATGACTAGCGGGAGCGAAAATGAGCAGTTCTTC. It is translated as CASSMTSGSENEQFF.

The chain carries TRBV6-4 and TRBJ2-7; 9 positions match TRBD2. There are 14 residues in the CDR3. Germline CDR1 MRHNA, CDR2 SNTAGT. Unmatched junction bases numbered 2, after V lost 2 bases and J lost 3 bases. CDR3 in DNA: TGTGCCAGCAGTGACGAGCGGGGGGACTACGAGCAGTACTTC. It specifies CASSDERGDYEQYF.

This chain links TRBV6-5 with TRBJ1-3; no clear D gene. Germline CDR1 reads MNHEY; CDR2 reads SVGAGI. The CDR3 has 14 residues. V lost 0 bases to trimming and J lost 2 bases, with 5 bases between them. CDR3 amino acids: CASSYSSAGNTIYF. In DNA form, the CDR3 reads TGTGCCAGCAGTTACTCGAGTGCTGGAAACACCATATATTTT.

The gene calls are TRBV27 and TRBJ2-3, with D perhaps TRBD1 (6 bases). The germline V gene has CDR1 MNHEY and CDR2 SMNVEV (reference sequence). V lost 6 bases and J 5 bases, leaving 15 bases between the germline ends. The CDR3 consists of 14 residues. The CDR3 protein is CASRTGIFGDTQYF. The CDR3 region has the DNA TGTGCCAGCAGAACAGGGATTTTTGGAGATACGCAGTATTTT.

The chain links TRBV19 to TRBJ1-1, with a weak D call TRBD1 (6 bases). The CDR3 runs to 11 residues. Between the trimmed V and J ends, which lost 5 bases and 8 bases, there was a span of 9 bases. Germline CDR1 LNHDA, CDR2 SQIVND (reference sequence). This CDR3 reads CASSAGTEAFF. The DNA of the CDR3 is TGTGCCAGTAGTGCCGGGACAGAAGCTTTCTTT. Combining the CDR3 with reference TRBV19 and TRBJ1-1 gives the whole variable domain DGGITQSPKYLFRKEGQNVTLSCEQNLNHDAMYWYRQDPGQGLRLIYYSQIVNDFQKGDIAEGYSVSREKKESFPLTVTSAQKNPTAFYLCASSAGTEAFFGQGTRLTVV.

This chain uses TRBV14 with TRBJ2-7; TRBD2 matches at 10 bases. There are 15 residues in the CDR3. The V gene end was trimmed by 4 bases and the J gene end by 3 bases; junction bases not matched to a gene: 6. Germline loops: CDR1 SGHDN, CDR2 FVKESK. CDR3 protein: CASSPGLAVVYEQYF. In nucleotides, the CDR3 is TGTGCCAGCAGCCCTGGACTAGCGGTCGTCTACGAGCAGTACTTC.

Only one count was recorded for this clone. CDR3 amino acids: CAWSAGLAGKAGNEQFF. CDR3 DNA: TGTGCCTGGAGTGCAGGACTAGCGGGTAAAGCGGGGAATGAGCAGTTCTTC. The chain is built from TRBV30 and TRBJ2-1; 11 bases fit TRBD2. CDR1 and CDR2 from the germline V gene are GTSNPN and SVGIG (reference sequence). The V segment lost 1 base and the J segment 7 bases; nucleotides outside the gene matches: 12. The CDR3 contains 17 residues.

This sequence joins TRBV18 and TRBJ1-4, with D possibly matching TRBD1 (5 bases). Trimming left V 5 bases short and J 4 bases short, with 14 bases between. The CDR3 runs to 15 residues. Germline V lookup: CDR1 KGHSH, CDR2 LQKENI. The DNA for the CDR3 is TGTGCCAGCTCAGCGGGACGGACCTTTAATGAAAAACTGTTTTTT. Translation: CASSAGRTFNEKLFF.

Here the CDR3 reads CASSFRIAGGVNEQFF. CDR3 in DNA: TGTGCCAGCAGCTTTCGAATAGCGGGAGGGGTCAATGAGCAGTTCTTC. The gene calls are TRBV11-2 and TRBJ2-1, with 11 bases fitting TRBD2. The V gene's germline CDR1 is SGHAT and CDR2 FQNNGV. The CDR3 totals 16 residues. Trimming removed 3 bases from V and 6 bases from J; junction bases left unmatched: 7.